This T cell receptor (beta chain) comes out of a study of beta chain features in type 1 diabetes. Across the study: The samples had 107,917,701 sorted cells examined in all. Whole-study results and caveats: PCR, the amplification step, might favor shorter templates, equally in patients and controls.

Trimming at V came to 5 bases and at J to 5 bases, leaving 12 bases not matched to a gene. The CDR3 has 15 amino acids. The V gene's germline CDR1 is SQVTM and CDR2 ANQGSEA. It was via CD45RO/CCR7/CD25/CD127/CD95/CD27 that CD4+ naive, central memory, regulatory and stem cell-like memory cells were sorted. The entirety of the isolated RNA underwent reverse transcription, so expressed TCRB transcripts were sequenced. The table came from immunoSEQ multiplex PCR; TCRdb's copy has only in-frame clones and leaves some out. The table records 200,000 to 250,000 clones, 68% of them present only once. There are a few counts of this clone. Antigen: not known.

This chain uses TRBV29-1 with TRBJ2-5; TRBD2 agrees at 9 bases. Sequenced: naive CD4+ T cells from blood. The clonotype was recovered from a man younger than 45 in good health. The CDR3 DNA follows: TGCAGCGTTTCCTTTAGCGGGAGCGTCCCCGAGACCCAGTACTTC. Residues: CSVSFSGSVPETQYF.